This T cell receptor (beta chain) is drawn from a study of neurological immune-mediated disorders. V gave up 4 bases and J gave up 5 bases, with 17 bases separating them. Per the germline V gene, CDR1 is LGHNA and CDR2 is YSLEER. This CDR3 is built from 15 residues. The output of every sequencing run exceeded 170 million TCR-beta sequences, derived from 15-18 subjects. TCRdb passed the 5' RACE reads through MiXCR, listing each CDR3 protein once. The sample holds 65,000 to 70,000 distinct CDR3 sequences; roughly 3.7% are singletons and the top ten take roughly 2.5%. The chain joins TRBV4-3 to TRBJ1-1; D is unclear. The TCR originated in a middle-aged man with multiple sclerosis. Sequenced: PBMCs. The CDR3 sequence: CASSPDVGTGTEAFF. The CDR3 DNA reads as TGCGCCAGCAGCCCCGATGTCGGAACGGGGACTGAAGCTTTCTTT.